This entry features one TCR beta chain sequence. The V end lost 1 base, the J end lost 9 bases, and 16 bases lay between the germline ends. CDR1 and CDR2 from the germline V gene are LGHNA and YNFKEQ. The CDR3 length is 15 residues. This specimen comes from a study of blood T cell repertoires in COVID-19. About the research overall: The samples span acute and convalescent COVID-19 from the United States, Italy and Spain. T cells, B-cell-depleted T cells, or PBMCs supplied cDNA or gDNA.

This table comes from immunoSEQ multiplex PCR, and its TCRdb copy is limited to in-frame clones, with some not included. This table has about half a million clones, roughly nine tenths appearing once. The rearrangement joins TRBV4-2 to TRBJ2-1; TRBD2 might be the D (6 bases). Sequenced sample: peripheral blood. The clonotype originates from a man aged 18 to 30 with COVID-19, enrolled during active disease. The CDR3 reads CASSQGRGARGEQFF. The CDR3 DNA follows: TGTGCCAGCAGCCAAGGGAGGGGAGCGCGCGGTGAGCAGTTCTTC.